The rows below give T cell receptor beta chains drawn from one sample of a study of blood T cells in healthy people across ages. TCRdb reprocessed the 5' RACE reads via MiXCR and lists one record per CDR3 protein. The sample carries roughly 1,300,000 distinct CDR3 sequences, 59% recorded once. Sequencing was done on a sample of blood. The receptor source for this set is a young man in good health. The CDR3 runs from the conserved cysteine through the conserved F or W. D genes are given only for firm matches. Some rows have no size entry. The others give once, few or many, or a class for an expanded clone.

TRBV4-1	NA	TRBJ1-4	NA	TGCGCCAGCAGCCAAGTAAGGACAGATCTAGAAAAACTGTTTTTT	CASSQVRTDLEKLFF
TRBV5-6	NA	TRBJ2-5	NA	TGTGCCAGCACCTCTGAGGGCAGGGCAAAAGAGACCCAGTACTTC	CASTSEGRAKETQYF
TRBV24-1	NA	TRBJ1-2	NA	TGTGCCACCAGTGCTGGCCCCCGCTACTCTTATGGCTACACCTTC	CATSAGPRYSYGYTF
TRBV21-1	NA	TRBJ2-7	few	TGTGCCAGCAGCTCCGGGGACTTCATGCGTTGTGAGCAGTACTTC	CASSSGDFMRCEQYF
TRBV28	NA	TRBJ1-1	NA	TGTGCCAGCAGTTTAATCTACAAGAACACTGAAGCTTTCTTT	CASSLIYKNTEAFF
TRBV12-3/TRBV12-4	NA	TRBJ1-4	NA	TGTGCCAGCAGTTTGGGCAGCTCCAGGAGGCTGTTTTTT	CASSLGSSRRLFF
TRBV20-1	NA	TRBJ2-1	few	TGCAGTGCTAGGGTCCTTGGGGACAATGAGCAGTTCTTC	CSARVLGDNEQFF
TRBV25-1	TRBD2	TRBJ2-5	NA	TGTGCCAGCAGTGAATATACTAGCGGATTATTTCCCTACAATGAGCAGTACTTC	CASSEYTSGLFPYNEQYF
TRBV7-7	NA	TRBJ2-5	NA	TGTGCTAGCAGCTTGCGACAGGTCGGGACGGAGACCCAGTACTTC	CASSLRQVGTETQYF
TRBV21-1	NA	TRBJ2-1	NA	TGTGCCAGCAGCAAAGGGGGACTAGCGGGGGACTACAATGAGCAGTTCTTC	CASSKGGLAGDYNEQFF
TRBV6-2/TRBV6-3	NA	TRBJ2-1	few	TGTGCCAGCAACATAGCCCGGGACACCAATGAGCAGTTCTTC	CASNIARDTNEQFF
TRBV29-1	NA	TRBJ2-1	NA	TGCAGCGTTGAAGAGGCATCTAGCGAGCAGTTCTTC	CSVEEASSEQFF
TRBV7-2	NA	TRBJ2-1	NA	TGTGCCAGCAGCTTATCATGGTGGACGAGCAATGAGCAGTTCTTC	CASSLSWWTSNEQFF
TRBV5-5	TRBD2	TRBJ2-7	NA	TGTGCCAGCAGCTTGGCCCCACTAGCGGGAGGGCAGAATGAGCAGTACTTC	CASSLAPLAGGQNEQYF
TRBV11-2	NA	TRBJ1-1	NA	TGTGCCAGCAGCCCCCACAACGGGCAGGGCAGTATCAGGGATATGTTCACTGAAGCTTTCTTT	CASSPHNGQGSIRDMFTEAFF
TRBV4-1	TRBD2	TRBJ2-1	few	TGCGCCAGCAGCCAAGAAGGGCTAGCGGGGTATGAGCAGTTCTTC	CASSQEGLAGYEQFF
TRBV9	TRBD2	TRBJ2-1	NA	TGTGCCAGCAGCGTAGGGGCTAGCGGGAGCTATGAGCAGTTCTTC	CASSVGASGSYEQFF
TRBV27	NA	TRBJ2-6	NA	TGTGCCAGCAGTTTAAGCCCCGCGTACTCTGGGGCCAACGTCCTGACTTTC	CASSLSPAYSGANVLTF
TRBV27	NA	TRBJ2-1	few	TGTGCCAGCAGTTCATCGAGCTCCTACAATGAGCAGTTCTTC	CASSSSSSYNEQFF
TRBV12-3/TRBV12-4	NA	TRBJ1-2	NA	TGTGCCAGCAGTTTCGGGGAACGAGGCTACACCTTC	CASSFGERGYTF
TRBV15	NA	TRBJ1-1	NA	TGTGCCACCAGCAGAGATTCGGCGTACACTGAAGCTTTCTTT	CATSRDSAYTEAFF
TRBV29-1	NA	TRBJ2-5	few	TGCAGCGTTGAATCTAGCGCTCAAGAGACCCAGTACTTC	CSVESSAQETQYF
TRBV5-1	TRBD1	TRBJ1-6	few	TGCGCCAGCAGCCCTCGCTCGACCGGGACAGCAAATTCACCCCTCCACTTT	CASSPRSTGTANSPLHF
TRBV4-1	NA	TRBJ2-3	few	TGCGCCAGCAGCCAAGGGGGAGGTTACGGCACAGATACGCAGTATTTT	CASSQGGGYGTDTQYF
TRBV6-2/TRBV6-3	TRBD1	TRBJ1-1	NA	TGTGCCAGCAGTGCGGGGACAGGGAGGGAGACTGAAGCTTTCTTT	CASSAGTGRETEAFF
TRBV4-2	TRBD2	TRBJ2-1	NA	TGTGCCAGCAGCCAAGTCCGCGGGGGGGGGCACTACAATGAGCAGTTCTTC	CASSQVRGGGHYNEQFF
TRBV18	NA	TRBJ2-5	NA	TGTGCCAGCTCAACAGCTAGAAACAATGAGCAGTACTTC	CASSTARNNEQYF
TRBV6-2/TRBV6-3	NA	TRBJ1-1	NA	TGTGCCAGCAGCGGGGGGGTCTTGAACACTGAAGCTTTCTTT	CASSGGVLNTEAFF
TRBV11-2	NA	TRBJ2-2	once	TGTGCCAGCAGGACATCCGGGGGGCCCGGGGAGCTGTTTTTT	CASRTSGGPGELFF
TRBV12-3/TRBV12-4	NA	TRBJ1-2	few	TGTGCCAGCACCCCAGACGTTAACTATGGCTACACCTTC	CASTPDVNYGYTF
TRBV4-1	NA	TRBJ2-3	NA	TGCGCCAGCAGCGGATTTTTAGCAGATACGCAGTATTTT	CASSGFLADTQYF
TRBV10-3	NA	TRBJ1-2	few	TGTGCCATCAGTGGGTCGGGCCGCTCCGGCGGTTACACCTTC	CAISGSGRSGGYTF
TRBV20-1	NA	TRBJ1-1	NA	TGCAGTGCTAGAGGACCACCCATGAACACTGAAGCTTTCTTT	CSARGPPMNTEAFF
TRBV27	NA	TRBJ2-3	NA	TGTGCCAGGGGGCGCAGCCTCACAGATACGCAGTATTTT	CARGRSLTDTQYF
TRBV9	TRBD2	TRBJ2-7	few	TGTGCCAGCAGCGGGGGACTAGCGCAAACCTACGAGCAGTACTTC	CASSGGLAQTYEQYF
TRBV20-1	NA	TRBJ1-4	NA	TGCAGTGCTAGAGATCCTTCGGGGGTAGATGAAAAACTGTTTTTT	CSARDPSGVDEKLFF
TRBV7-2	NA	TRBJ2-5	NA	TGTGCCAGCAGCTCGGACAGCCATGAGGAGACCCAGTACTTC	CASSSDSHEETQYF
TRBV6-6	TRBD2	TRBJ2-3	NA	TGTGCCAGCACCACCTCGGGTACTAGCGGAACAGATACGCAGTATTTT	CASTTSGTSGTDTQYF
TRBV10-3	NA	TRBJ1-4	few	TGTGCCATCAGGGGGGCGGCTAATGAAAAACTGTTTTTT	CAIRGAANEKLFF
TRBV15	NA	TRBJ2-5	NA	TGTGCCACCAGCAGAGATCAACAGCTCAAAAAGAAGTACTTC	CATSRDQQLKKKYF
TRBV4-3	NA	TRBJ2-7	NA	TGCGCCAGCAGCTCGCAGTGGGGGCACGAGCAGTACTTC	CASSSQWGHEQYF
TRBV5-1	NA	TRBJ2-3	NA	TGCGCCAGCAGCTTCGGGGGATTCACAGATACGCAGTATTTT	CASSFGGFTDTQYF
TRBV3-1	NA	TRBJ2-5	few	TGTGCCAGCAGCCCCTGGGACTACCAAGAGACCCAGTACTTC	CASSPWDYQETQYF